This passage covers 10 T cell receptor beta chains from one sample sequenced in a study of blood T cell repertoires in COVID-19. The method was immunoSEQ multiplex PCR; TCRdb's version includes in-frame clones alone and lacks a portion of them. The sample lists 150,000 to 200,000 clones, around 90% occurring once. Source material: peripheral blood. These receptors all stem from a human donor in a cohort sampled during active COVID-19.

The chain has TRBV6-6 and TRBJ1-5; 7 bases map to TRBD1. The V gene end was trimmed by 7 bases and the J gene end by 2 bases; junction bases not matched to a gene: 5. This CDR3 is built from 14 residues. Germline V CDR1 and CDR2: MNHNY, SVGAGI (reference sequence). DNA for the CDR3: TGTGCCAGCACAACTGGGACAGGCAATCAGCCCCAGCATTTT. As protein: CASTTGTGNQPQHF.

The rearrangement joins TRBV29-1 to TRBJ2-2, with TRBD1 identical over 10 bases. The CDR3 length is 13 residues. V was clipped by 7 bases and J by 6 bases; unmatched bases: 5. Germline assignment: CDR1 SQVTM and CDR2 ANQGSEA. The CDR3 sequence is CSARTGGAGELFF. DNA of the CDR3: TGCAGCGCCCGGACAGGGGGGGCCGGGGAGCTGTTTTTT.

This chain links TRBV27 with TRBJ2-1; TRBD2 agrees at 10 bases. Germline lookup yields CDR1 MNHEY and CDR2 SMNVEV (reference sequence). J gave up 9 bases and V 8 bases, and 10 bases lay outside the gene matches. The CDR3 totals 14 residues. The CDR3 DNA is TGTGCCAGCTCAGCGGGGGGGCGGATGAGTGAGCAGTTCTTC. It yields the protein CASSAGGRMSEQFF.

The V call is TRBV6-6, the J call TRBJ2-7, with 14 bases matching TRBD2. The germline CDR1 and CDR2 sequences are MNHNY and SVGAGI (reference sequence). This CDR3 has 15 residues. V dropped 6 bases and J dropped 3; count of bases not matched to a gene: 4. The CDR3 is CASSRGTSGSYEQYF. The CDR3 DNA reads TGTGCCAGCAGCCGCGGGACTAGCGGGAGCTACGAGCAGTACTTC.

V gene TRBV5-4 combines with J gene TRBJ2-3; 7 bases are shared with TRBD2. CDR3 length: 15 amino acids. J was trimmed by 4 bases and V by 4 bases; bases with no gene match: 9. CDR1 and CDR2 (germline): SGHNT, YYREEE (reference sequence). The CDR3 bases are TGTGCCAGCAGCAACGGGACTCGGGGGGCAGATACGCAGTATTTT. Protein product: CASSNGTRGADTQYF.

This clone was detected only once. The chain recombines TRBV7-9 with TRBJ2-1; a weak D match, TRBD1 (6 bases). CDR1 and CDR2 from the germline V gene are SEHNR and FQNEAQ (reference sequence). V gave up 5 bases and J gave up 15 bases, with 14 bases separating them. The CDR3 runs 11 residues. For the CDR3, the DNA is TGTGCCAGCAGCCTCGACAGGACGGGGTTCTTC. The encoded protein is CASSLDRTGFF.

The chain is built from TRBV10-3 and TRBJ2-1, with 8 positions matching TRBD1. CDR3 length: 16 residues. Germline V gene sequence: CDR1 ENHRY, CDR2 SYGVKD. J lost 5 bases, V lost 2 bases, and 8 bases had no gene match. DNA of the CDR3: TGTGCCATCAGTGAGACCGACAGGGGAATTAACAATGAGCAGTTCTTC. Translation gives CAISETDRGINNEQFF.

This clone was detected once. The rearrangement uses TRBV15 and TRBJ2-1; 9 nucleotides agree with TRBD2. CDR1 and CDR2 (germline): LNHNV, YYDKDF (reference sequence). Trimming took 1 base from V and 7 from J; bases not matched to a gene: 14. The CDR3 runs to 18 residues. CDR3 residues: CATSRGGYVAGVRNEQFF. CDR3 nucleotides: TGTGCCACCAGCAGAGGAGGATACGTAGCGGGAGTAAGAAATGAGCAGTTCTTC.

V gene TRBV19 combines with J gene TRBJ2-2, with 7 bases that match TRBD2. Germline V gene sequence: CDR1 LNHDA, CDR2 SQIVND (reference sequence). Trimming removed 4 bases from V and 5 bases from J; junction bases left unmatched: 1. The CDR3 runs 13 residues. The chain's CDR3 is CASSRGGTGELFF. For the CDR3, the DNA is TGTGCCAGTAGTAGGGGGGGTACCGGGGAGCTGTTTTTT.

This chain connects TRBV7-8 to TRBJ1-5, with TRBD1 identical over 9 bases. The CDR3 has 14 amino acids. Losses at the gene ends were 4 bases for V and 6 bases for J; bases not matched to a gene: 4. CDR1 SGHVS and CDR2 FQNEAQ come from the germline V gene. CDR3: CASSSDRGAQPQHF. CDR3 bases: TGTGCCAGCAGCTCGGACAGGGGTGCTCAGCCCCAGCATTTT.